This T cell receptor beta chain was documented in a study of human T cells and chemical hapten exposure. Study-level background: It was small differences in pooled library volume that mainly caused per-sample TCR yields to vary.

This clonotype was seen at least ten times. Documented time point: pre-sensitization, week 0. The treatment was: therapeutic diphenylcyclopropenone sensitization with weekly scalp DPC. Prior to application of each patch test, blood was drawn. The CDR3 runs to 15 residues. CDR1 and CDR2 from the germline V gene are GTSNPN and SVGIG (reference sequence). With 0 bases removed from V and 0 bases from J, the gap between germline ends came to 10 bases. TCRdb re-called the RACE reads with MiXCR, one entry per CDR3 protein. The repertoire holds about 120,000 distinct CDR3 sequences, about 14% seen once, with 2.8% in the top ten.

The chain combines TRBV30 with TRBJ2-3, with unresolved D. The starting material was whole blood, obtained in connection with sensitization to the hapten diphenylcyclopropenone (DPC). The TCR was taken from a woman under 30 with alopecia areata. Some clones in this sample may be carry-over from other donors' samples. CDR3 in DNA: TGTGCCTGGAGTGTACACACCCCAAGCACAGATACGCAGTATTTT. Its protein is CAWSVHTPSTDTQYF.